The 4 T cell receptor beta chains below all came from one sample that was sequenced in a study of T cells after yellow fever vaccination. TCRdb ran MiXCR on the 5' RACE reads and lists one entry per CDR3 protein. The table has some 350,000 distinct CDR3 sequences, around 10% seen once; the top ten hold around 18%. The source was PBMCs, collected on the day of the first yellow fever vaccination. The receptors derive from a young man who received the YFV17D yellow fever vaccine.

The chain has TRBV27 and TRBJ1-1, with D possibly TRBD1 on 5 matching bases. This CDR3 spans 13 amino acids. Trimming took 3 bases from V and 12 from J, leaving 17 bases between them. Germline V CDR1 and CDR2: MNHEY, SMNVEV (reference sequence). The CDR3 is CASSFIKGQWPFF. In DNA, the CDR3 is TGTGCCAGCAGTTTTATTAAGGGGCAGTGGCCTTTCTTT.

The chain couples TRBV28 to TRBJ1-1; 7 bases fit TRBD1. Trimming cost V 2 bases and J 1 base; bases outside gene matches: 16. Germline V gives CDR1 MDHEN, CDR2 SYDVKM. The CDR3 contains 19 residues. The chain's CDR3 is CASSLRRGGGGSGNTEAFF. CDR3 DNA sequence: TGTGCCAGCAGTTTAAGGCGGGGTGGAGGGGGCTCGGGGAACACTGAAGCTTTCTTT.

The chain couples TRBV5-1 to TRBJ2-1; 7 bases line up with TRBD1. This CDR3 comprises 16 residues. Trimming at V came to 0 bases and at J to 4 bases, leaving 7 bases not matched to a gene. Germline V gives CDR1 SGHRS, CDR2 YFSETQ. The CDR3 spells CASSLASTGNYNEQFF. CDR3 in DNA: TGCGCCAGCAGCTTGGCTTCGACAGGGAATTACAATGAGCAGTTCTTC.

This clonotype was observed a few times. This chain uses TRBV5-1 with TRBJ2-3, with D perhaps matching TRBD2 (6 bases). The CDR3 sequence is 14 residues long. Between the trimmed V and J ends, which lost 0 bases and 4 bases, there was a span of 9 bases. Germline assignment: CDR1 SGHRS and CDR2 YFSETQ. CDR3 in amino acids: CASSLGGDPDTQYF. The DNA for the CDR3 is TGCGCCAGCAGCTTGGGGGGGGATCCAGATACGCAGTATTTT.